The TCR beta chain described here comes from a study of human T cells and chemical hapten exposure. Study in general: Each patch test put 0.01% DPC on the upper back, and results were read at 6 days. Patients, chiefly female, had alopecia areata, totalis or universalis.

Specified time point: patch test 2, 6 weeks after DPC sensitization. Treatment denoted: therapeutic diphenylcyclopropenone sensitization with weekly scalp DPC. During construction of the library, unique molecular identifiers were attached to individual cDNA molecules for quantitative, reproducible TCR counting. Using its own MiXCR run on the RACE reads, TCRdb lists one record per CDR3 protein. Here the sample spans around 67,000 distinct CDR3 sequences, about 9% being singletons. This clonotype was detected only a few times. The CDR3 length is 14 residues. Trimming took off 4 bases at V and 12 bases at J, with 23 bases between the two ends. The germline gives CDR1 SGHNT, CDR2 YYREEE (reference sequence).

The TCR originated in a woman aged 45-65 years with alopecia areata. Some clones in this sample may be carry-over from other donors' samples. This chain links TRBV5-4 with TRBJ2-7, with D possibly TRBD2 on 6 matching bases. The sample here was whole blood, taken in connection with sensitization to the hapten diphenylcyclopropenone (DPC). CDR3 region: CASSRSGGLGEGYF. The CDR3 DNA reads TGTGCCAGCAGCCGGAGTGGGGGACTCGGAGAGGGGTACTTC.